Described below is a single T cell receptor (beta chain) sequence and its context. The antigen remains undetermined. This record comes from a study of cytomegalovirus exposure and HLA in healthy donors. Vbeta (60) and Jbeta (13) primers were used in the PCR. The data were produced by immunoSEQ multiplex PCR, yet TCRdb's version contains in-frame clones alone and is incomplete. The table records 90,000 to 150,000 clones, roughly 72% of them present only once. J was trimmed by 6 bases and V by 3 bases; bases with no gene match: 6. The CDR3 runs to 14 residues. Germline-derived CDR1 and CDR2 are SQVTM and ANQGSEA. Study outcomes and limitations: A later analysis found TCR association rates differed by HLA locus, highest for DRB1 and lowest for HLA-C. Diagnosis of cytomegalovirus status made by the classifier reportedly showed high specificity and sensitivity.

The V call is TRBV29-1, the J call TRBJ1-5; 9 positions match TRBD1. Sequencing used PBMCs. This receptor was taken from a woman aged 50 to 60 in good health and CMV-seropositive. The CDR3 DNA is TGCAGCGTTGAGGACAGGGGAATAGGTCAGCCCCAGCATTTT. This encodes CSVEDRGIGQPQHF.